This entry lists 29 T cell receptor beta chains sequenced from one sample in a study of cytomegalovirus exposure and HLA in healthy donors. PCR employed 60 Vbeta and 13 Jbeta primers. Profiled with immunoSEQ multiplex PCR; TCRdb holds only in-frame clones, not every one. Of about 170,000 clones in the sample, 80% are singletons; the top ten hold almost 7%. The sample was PBMCs. The origin of the receptors is a man aged 25 to 45 in good health and CMV-seropositive.

The V gene is TRBV5-1, the J gene TRBJ2-5, with 8 bases identical to TRBD2. Trimming removed 0 bases from V and 2 bases from J; junction bases left unmatched: 3. The germline CDR1 and CDR2 sequences are SGHRS and YFSETQ. The CDR3 contains 15 residues. CDR3 residues: CASSLVASGQETQYF. Written as DNA, the CDR3 is TGCGCCAGCAGCTTGGTGGCTAGCGGGCAAGAGACCCAGTACTTC.

This chain connects TRBV27 to TRBJ1-5; tentative D call: TRBD1 (5 bases). The CDR3 runs to 15 residues. Germline CDR1 and CDR2: MNHEY and SMNVEV (reference sequence). The germline V and J ends were trimmed by 6 bases and 6 bases, with 18 bases remaining between them. CDR3 sequence: CASSPVIGGGQPQHF. CDR3 in DNA: TGTGCCAGCAGCCCAGTTATCGGGGGAGGTCAGCCCCAGCATTTT.

This rearrangement joins TRBV5-6 to TRBJ2-7; no firm D call. Germline V gives CDR1 SGHDT, CDR2 YYEEEE. The germline V and J ends were trimmed by 5 bases and 2 bases, with 26 bases remaining between them. The CDR3 has 18 residues. CDR3: CASSLRRSLLTRTYEQYF. The DNA of the CDR3 is TGTGCCAGCAGTCTTAGGCGGAGTCTACTGACCCGCACCTACGAGCAGTACTTC.

The chain has TRBV19 and TRBJ2-4, with D possibly being TRBD2 (6 bases). CDR3 length: 19 amino acids. Deletions cut 3 bases from V and 0 bases from J, with 21 bases between. Germline CDR1 is LNHDA and CDR2 is SQIVND (reference sequence). This CDR3 reads CASSILKGGTGLAKNIQYF. As DNA, the CDR3 is TGTGCCAGTAGTATCCTGAAGGGCGGGACGGGCTTAGCCAAAAACATTCAGTACTTC.

The chain joins TRBV30 to TRBJ2-2, with D possibly being TRBD2 (6 bases). The germline gives CDR1 GTSNPN, CDR2 SVGIG (reference sequence). The CDR3 is 15 amino acids. V lost 1 base, J lost 7 bases, and 16 bases lay in between. The CDR3 DNA sequence: TGTGCCTGGAGTGGACGGGAGCGAAGCTTCGGGGAGCTGTTTTTT. Translated, it gives CAWSGRERSFGELFF. Looking up the rest from reference TRBV30 and TRBJ2-2 gives the full variable domain: SQTIHQWPATLVQPVGSPLSLECTVEGTSNPNLYWYRQAAGRGLQLLFYSVGIGQISSEVPQNLSASRPQDRQFILSSKKLLLSDSGFYLCAWSGRERSFGELFFGEGSRLTVL.

This clone was counted a few times. The gene calls are TRBV6-1 and TRBJ2-3; D call uncertain. V gave up 4 bases and J gave up 2 bases, with 10 bases separating them. Germline loops: CDR1 MNHNS, CDR2 SASEGT. The CDR3 covers 14 residues. CDR3 sequence (DNA): TGTGCCAGCAGTGTTAATATAGACACAGATACGCAGTATTTT. Protein: CASSVNIDTDTQYF.

This chain links TRBV2 with TRBJ2-5; D might be TRBD1 (7 bases). Germline CDR1 SNHLY, CDR2 FYNNEI. The V gene lost 8 bases and the J gene lost 3 bases, with 13 bases spanning the gap. The CDR3 runs 13 residues. The CDR3 DNA follows: TGTGCCAGCGGAGGGGACAGCGAAGAGACCCAGTACTTC. Residues: CASGGDSEETQYF.

The chain uses TRBV15 and TRBJ2-1; the D gene is possibly TRBD2 (5 bases). Trimming took 5 bases from V and 1 from J, leaving 12 bases between them. The CDR3 contains 15 residues. CDR1 is LNHNV and CDR2 is YYDKDF in the germline V gene (reference sequence). CDR3 sequence reads: CATSLEVRSYNEQFF. The CDR3 DNA follows: TGTGCCACCAGCTTGGAGGTAAGATCCTACAATGAGCAGTTCTTC.

CDR3 sequence (DNA): TGCGCCAGCAGCCAAGAAGTCTCTCAGGGTAGTAATGAGCAGTTCTTC. It translates to CASSQEVSQGSNEQFF. V usage is TRBV4-3 and J usage is TRBJ2-1; possibly TRBD1 for D (5 bases). The V end lost 0 bases, the J end lost 7 bases, and 16 bases lay between the germline ends. This CDR3 is 16 amino acids long. Germline-derived CDR1 and CDR2 are LGHNA and YSLEER.

CDR3 DNA: TGCAGCGCCCGCGGGGGGGGGCTAGCGGGAGCAACAGATACGCAGTATTTT. Encoded protein: CSARGGGLAGATDTQYF. The chain employs TRBV29-1 and TRBJ2-3, with TRBD2 matching over 10 bases. Germline V gives CDR1 SQVTM, CDR2 ANQGSEA. Unmatched junction bases numbered 16, after V lost 7 bases and J lost 3 bases. The length of the CDR3 is 17 residues.

The table lists this clone with a count of one. The chain joins TRBV27 to TRBJ1-1; D is ambiguous. This CDR3 is built from 15 residues. Germline CDR1 and CDR2: MNHEY and SMNVEV (reference sequence). The germline V and J ends were trimmed by 4 bases and 4 bases, with 16 bases remaining between them. The CDR3 nucleotides read TGTGCCAGCAGTTCCCGGACCCTAGGGAGCACTGAAGCTTTCTTT. Its translation is CASSSRTLGSTEAFF.

The chain carries TRBV4-3 and TRBJ2-5, with TRBD2 matching 7 bases. J lost 3 bases, V lost 1 base, and 2 bases had no gene match. Per the germline V gene, CDR1 is LGHNA and CDR2 is YSLEER. This CDR3 has 14 residues. The CDR3 nucleotides read TGCGCCAGCAGCCAAGGACTAGCAAAAGAGACCCAGTACTTC. Encoded protein: CASSQGLAKETQYF.

This clone has just a few counts. This sequence joins TRBV7-8 and TRBJ2-7, with D possibly being TRBD2 (6 bases). The V end was cut by 1 base, the J end by 4 bases, with 14 bases between. CDR3 length: 15 residues. The germline gives CDR1 SGHVS, CDR2 FQNEAQ. In DNA, the CDR3 is TGTGCCAGCAGCTTAGGAGTAGCGGTGGGGTACGAGCAGTACTTC. Residues: CASSLGVAVGYEQYF.

The chain couples TRBV14 to TRBJ1-6, with D possibly TRBD1 on 6 matching bases. Germline V CDR1 and CDR2: SGHDN, FVKESK. V lost 1 base to trimming and J lost 10 bases, with 17 bases between them. The CDR3 has 16 residues. CDR3 coding DNA: TGTGCCAGCAGCCAAGGGCTAACAGGGCTGAGATCACCCCTCCACTTT. It is translated as CASSQGLTGLRSPLHF. The full variable domain, its missing parts supplied by reference TRBV14 and TRBJ1-6, is EAGVTQFPSHSVIEKGQTVTLRCDPISGHDNLYWYRRVMGKEIKFLLHFVKESKQDESGMPNNRFLAERTGGTYSTLKVQPAELEDSGVYFCASSQGLTGLRSPLHFGNGTRLTVT.

There are a few counts of this clone. The chain joins TRBV25-1 to TRBJ2-7; TRBD2 agrees at 7 bases. V shed 11 bases, J shed 2 bases, and the junction held 12 bases outside the gene matches. In germline, CDR1 is MGHDK, CDR2 SYGVNS. The CDR3 runs 14 residues. The CDR3 here is CASRRGGSTYEQYF. The DNA of the CDR3 is TGTGCCTCACGAAGGGGCGGGAGTACCTACGAGCAGTACTTC.

The CDR3 loop reads CASSLRSGSGETQYF. CDR3 bases: TGTGCCAGCAGCTTACGGTCCGGGAGTGGGGAGACCCAGTACTTC. V gene TRBV7-2 combines with J gene TRBJ2-5; maybe TRBD2 (6 bases). Germline V gives CDR1 SGHTA, CDR2 FQGNSA. The CDR3 runs 15 residues. The V end lost 2 bases, the J end lost 5 bases, and 15 bases lay between the germline ends.

This rearrangement joins TRBV7-2 to TRBJ2-5; D gene uncertain. There are 12 residues in the CDR3. The germline V and J ends were trimmed by 5 bases and 1 base, with 5 bases remaining between them. Germline V gene sequence: CDR1 SGHTA, CDR2 FQGNSA. CDR3 in DNA: TGTGCCAGCAGCCCCAGCCAAGAGACCCAGTACTTC. Residues: CASSPSQETQYF. The full variable domain, in which reference TRBV7-2 and TRBJ2-5 provide the parts outside the CDR3, is GAGVSQSPSNKVTEKGKDVELRCDPISGHTALYWYRQSLGQGLEFLIYFQGNSAPDKSGLPSDRFSAERTGGSVSTLTIQRTQQEDSAVYLCASSPSQETQYFGPGTRLLVL.

The J gene is TRBJ2-1, the V gene TRBV2, with 7 bases identical to TRBD2. The CDR3 is made up of 15 amino acids. V lost 8 bases to trimming and J lost 5 bases; unmatched junction nucleotides: 12. The V gene's germline CDR1 is SNHLY and CDR2 FYNNEI. The CDR3 DNA follows: TGTGCCAGCGCTCCTCAGCCGGGAGGCCACAATGAGCAGTTCTTC. Protein: CASAPQPGGHNEQFF.

The V gene is TRBV27, the J gene TRBJ2-3; TRBD2 aligns across 14 bases. The CDR3 is made up of 19 amino acids. V shed 5 bases, J shed 5 bases, and the junction held 15 bases outside the gene matches. Germline CDR1 is MNHEY and CDR2 is SMNVEV (reference sequence). DNA for the CDR3: TGTGCCAGCAGTCCTCTTAGGGGGACTAGCGGGAGATTTGGAGATACGCAGTATTTT. Protein sequence: CASSPLRGTSGRFGDTQYF.

This clone has just one count. The chain combines TRBV6-1 with TRBJ2-2, with a possible D match to TRBD1 (5 bases). Trimming pared 11 bases from V and 0 bases from J, leaving 10 bases between. Germline V gene data show CDR1 as MNHNS and CDR2 as SASEGT. CDR3 length: 13 amino acids. The CDR3 protein is CAVQVANTGELFF. In DNA form, the CDR3 reads TGTGCCGTACAGGTCGCGAACACCGGGGAGCTGTTTTTT.

In its sample, this clone was seen a few times. V gene TRBV5-1 combines with J gene TRBJ1-1, with D possibly matching TRBD1 (5 bases). The ends were cut back, 0 bases at V and 2 bases at J, with 8 bases in the middle. The CDR3 has 14 residues. Germline CDR1 and CDR2: SGHRS and YFSETQ. CDR3 residues: CASSLEGVNTEAFF. The CDR3 bases are TGCGCCAGCAGCTTGGAAGGGGTTAACACTGAAGCTTTCTTT.

This clone was recorded a few times. CDR3 in amino acids: CASSTNQETQYF. The CDR3 DNA reads TGTGCCAGCAGTACTAACCAAGAGACCCAGTACTTC. V and J are TRBV25-1 and TRBJ2-5; D gene ambiguous. This CDR3 spans 12 amino acids. Trimming stripped 5 bases from V and 0 bases from J, with 4 bases between. Germline V gene sequence: CDR1 MGHDK, CDR2 SYGVNS.

This clone was detected once. The chain joins TRBV30 to TRBJ1-2; 8 positions match TRBD1. In germline, CDR1 is GTSNPN, CDR2 SVGIG (reference sequence). The CDR3 covers 17 residues. Trimming took 1 base from V and 2 from J; bases not matched to a gene: 12. In nucleotides, the CDR3 is TGTGCCTGGAGTGGACCGAGGAACAGGGGGTTAAACTATGGCTACACCTTC. It encodes CAWSGPRNRGLNYGYTF.

J is TRBJ1-2 and V is TRBV15, with D tentatively TRBD1 (6 bases). Germline lookup yields CDR1 LNHNV and CDR2 YYDKDF (reference sequence). V dropped 5 bases and J dropped 7 bases, with 11 bases sitting between them. The CDR3 runs 12 residues. In DNA, the CDR3 is TGTGCCACCAGCGGAAACAGGGTTGGCTACACCTTC. Translating it yields CATSGNRVGYTF.

The V gene is TRBV28, the J gene TRBJ1-4; perhaps TRBD1 as D (6 bases). V was clipped by 5 bases and J by 0 bases, with 22 bases between them. From germline, CDR1 is MDHEN and CDR2 SYDVKM. The CDR3 runs 19 residues. CDR3 in DNA: TGTGCCAGCAGTCCTCCCCCGGGACAAGGGGACCCAACTAATGAAAAACTGTTTTTT. It encodes CASSPPPGQGDPTNEKLFF.

The V and J genes are TRBV7-9 and TRBJ2-2; weak D call: TRBD2 (5 bases). The germline V gene encodes CDR1 SEHNR and CDR2 FQNEAQ (reference sequence). Trimming removed 3 bases at V and 4 bases at J, with 12 bases between. The CDR3 covers 15 residues. CDR3 DNA: TGTGCCAGCAGCTTGGGCCCGGCGGGCACCGGGGAGCTGTTTTTT. Translation gives CASSLGPAGTGELFF. The variable domain in full, with the rest retrieved from reference TRBV7-9 and TRBJ2-2, is DTGVSQNPRHKITKRGQNVTFRCDPISEHNRLYWYRQTLGQGPEFLTYFQNEAQLEKSRLLSDRFSAERPKGSFSTLEIQRTEQGDSAMYLCASSLGPAGTGELFFGEGSRLTVL.

The CDR3 is CASSLGTGRVDTQYF. The CDR3 DNA reads as TGTGCCAGTAGTTTGGGGACAGGGAGGGTAGATACGCAGTATTTT. The rearrangement joins TRBV19 to TRBJ2-3; TRBD1 agrees at 9 bases. The V gene end was trimmed by 5 bases and the J gene end by 5 bases; junction bases not matched to a gene: 8. In germline, CDR1 is LNHDA, CDR2 SQIVND (reference sequence). CDR3 length: 15 amino acids.

This chain connects TRBV6-5 to TRBJ1-1; tentative D call: TRBD1 (6 bases). This CDR3 spans 15 amino acids. Trimming left V 7 bases short and J 4 bases short, with 19 bases between. Germline lookup yields CDR1 MNHEY and CDR2 SVGAGI. The CDR3 sequence is CASIRGSRGRTEAFF. The CDR3 DNA is TGTGCCAGCATAAGAGGCTCGCGGGGGCGCACTGAAGCTTTCTTT.

CDR3 in DNA: TGTGCCAGCAACCGAGCAGGGGTGGGCACTGAAGCTTTCTTT. Its translation is CASNRAGVGTEAFF. This chain joins TRBV6-5 and TRBJ1-1; TRBD1 is a possible D gene (6 bases). The CDR3 consists of 14 residues. With 7 bases removed from V and 4 bases from J, the gap between germline ends came to 16 bases. Germline V gene sequence: CDR1 MNHEY, CDR2 SVGAGI.